Following are 4 T cell receptor beta chains from one sample sequenced in a study of beta chain features in type 1 diabetes. General study results and limits: When Type 1 diabetes patients were examined, their TCRB CDR3s proved moderately but significantly shorter in all four CD4+ subsets.

For these receptors, no antigen is known. The whole isolated RNA underwent reverse transcription, so sequencing captured expressed TCRB transcripts. Repertoires were generated with immunoSEQ multiplex PCR, while TCRdb's copy carries only in-frame clones and drops some. Seen here are some 330,000 clones, roughly 12% observed once, and the top ten hold about 0.01%. Sequenced sample: naive CD4+ T cells from blood. Every receptor here comes from a woman between 18 and 29 years old with type 1 diabetes.

The rearrangement links TRBV15 to TRBJ2-7, with 9 bases identical to TRBD1. CDR1 and CDR2 (germline): LNHNV, YYDKDF (reference sequence). J gave up 6 bases and V 0 bases, and 18 bases lay outside the gene matches. The CDR3 length is 19 residues. This chain's CDR3 is CATSRERGQGKSPRGEQYF. The DNA of the CDR3 is TGTGCCACCAGCAGAGAAAGAGGACAGGGGAAGTCACCTAGGGGCGAGCAGTACTTC.

This chain uses TRBV5-6 with TRBJ1-2, with D possibly matching TRBD1 (6 bases). CDR1 and CDR2 from the germline V gene are SGHDT and YYEEEE. V was shortened by 0 bases and J by 4 bases, with 16 bases between the two germline ends. The CDR3 covers 16 residues. The CDR3 reads CASSLDGGGDSYGYTF. The CDR3 coding sequence is TGTGCCAGCAGCTTGGACGGCGGGGGCGATAGCTATGGCTACACCTTC.

This sequence joins TRBV6-5 and TRBJ1-5; 7 nucleotides align to TRBD1. The V segment lost 2 bases and the J segment 5 bases; nucleotides outside the gene matches: 3. The CDR3 is 14 amino acids. Germline V gene lookup returns CDR1 MNHEY and CDR2 SVGAGI. DNA for the CDR3: TGTGCCAGCAGTTACAGGGGGCTGGATCAGCCCCAGCATTTT. It codes for CASSYRGLDQPQHF.

The rearrangement uses TRBV4-3 and TRBJ1-5; D perhaps matches TRBD1 (5 bases). V was cut by 3 bases and J by 5 bases, with 14 bases left in between. Germline CDR1 and CDR2: LGHNA and YSLEER. This CDR3 comprises 15 residues. The CDR3 spells CASSQKGRCDQPQHF. DNA of the CDR3: TGCGCCAGCAGCCAGAAGGGGAGGTGCGATCAGCCCCAGCATTTT.